The 18 T cell receptor beta chains below come from one sample, sequenced in a study of beta chain features in type 1 diabetes listed by TCRdb under 2018. The library was built by means of the immunoSEQ multiplex PCR assay. The entire isolated RNA was reverse transcribed using the High Capacity cDNA Reverse Transcription Kit, and thus expressed TCRB transcripts were sequenced. TCRdb retrieved this table from immuneACCESS and kept in-frame rearrangements only. Not all clones are present; in checked studies, unresolved V genes account for under half, and no reason is known for the remainder. This sample is represented by around 300,000 clones; about 8% of them were singletons. The ten largest clones add up to roughly 1% of the sample. The sample taken for sequencing was central memory CD4+ T cells from blood. These receptors were taken from a woman under 30 in good health.

This chain links TRBV29-1 with TRBJ2-3; D is undetermined. This CDR3 is built from 10 residues. CDR1 and CDR2 from the germline V gene are SQVTM and ANQGSEA. V shed 8 bases and J shed 2 bases, with 5 bases lying between them. CDR3 DNA sequence: TGCAGCACGGACACAGATACGCAGTATTTT. This encodes CSTDTDTQYF.

This clone was observed a few times. The CDR3 is CASSRERNEQFF. The DNA of the CDR3 is TGTGCCAGTAGTAGGGAGCGGAATGAGCAGTTCTTC. The rearrangement uses TRBV19 and TRBJ2-1, with a weak D call TRBD2 (5 bases). This CDR3 contains 12 residues. Trimming took off 4 bases at V and 7 bases at J, with 8 bases between the two ends. The germline gives CDR1 LNHDA, CDR2 SQIVND (reference sequence).

This chain connects TRBV7-3 to TRBJ1-2; D is possibly TRBD1 (6 bases). The CDR3 length is 16 residues. Trimming shortened V by 3 bases and J by 8 bases, and 22 bases separated the two germline ends. CDR1 and CDR2 (germline): SGHTA, FQGTGA. CDR3 coding DNA: TGTGCCAGCAGCTTTGGTCCGCCTACAGGGCGAGTGGGCTACACCTTC. It encodes CASSFGPPTGRVGYTF.

This clone was counted between two and nine times. The rearrangement uses TRBV25-1 and TRBJ1-4; D call uncertain. Trimming took off 3 bases at V and 5 bases at J, with 7 bases between the two ends. Germline CDR1 is MGHDK and CDR2 is SYGVNS. The CDR3 has 13 amino acids. The CDR3 loop is CASSDRPNEKLFF. The CDR3 DNA follows: TGTGCCAGCAGTGACAGGCCGAATGAAAAACTGTTTTTT.

This clone came up many times. V is TRBV27 and J is TRBJ2-3, with D tentatively TRBD2 (6 bases). Germline assignment: CDR1 MNHEY and CDR2 SMNVEV (reference sequence). The length of the CDR3 is 14 residues. V gave up 2 bases and J gave up 4 bases, with 10 bases separating them. CDR3 DNA sequence: TGTGCCAGCAGTTTAGGTGCGGGGTCAGATACGCAGTATTTT. Protein sequence: CASSLGAGSDTQYF.

This clone was seen a handful of times. The chain joins TRBV7-9 to TRBJ2-5, with 10 bases fitting TRBD1. CDR1 and CDR2 from the germline V gene are SEHNR and FQNEAQ (reference sequence). The CDR3 totals 14 residues. V shed 5 bases and J 5 bases; nucleotides not matched to a gene: 5. The CDR3: CASSRQGAWETQYF. CDR3 in DNA: TGTGCCAGCAGCCGACAGGGGGCGTGGGAGACCCAGTACTTC. Supplemented by reference TRBV7-9 and TRBJ2-5, the full variable domain reads DTGVSQNPRHKITKRGQNVTFRCDPISEHNRLYWYRQTLGQGPEFLTYFQNEAQLEKSRLLSDRFSAERPKGSFSTLEIQRTEQGDSAMYLCASSRQGAWETQYFGPGTRLLVL.

The table lists this clone with a few counts. The V and J genes are TRBV30 and TRBJ2-2; TRBD2 matches 8 bases. The germline V gene encodes CDR1 GTSNPN and CDR2 SVGIG (reference sequence). CDR3 length: 15 residues. The V and J ends lost 2 bases and 0 bases, in that order; junction bases with no gene match: 2. The CDR3: CAWSRGLANTGELFF. The CDR3, as DNA: TGTGCCTGGAGTAGGGGACTAGCGAACACCGGGGAGCTGTTTTTT.

The chain has TRBV5-1 and TRBJ1-4; D call uncertain. This CDR3 has 14 amino acids. CDR1 SGHRS and CDR2 YFSETQ come from the germline V gene. The V gene lost 1 base and the J gene lost 0 bases, with 4 bases spanning the gap. As DNA, the CDR3 is TGCGCCAGCAGCTTGTTGCCAACTAATGAAAAACTGTTTTTT. As protein: CASSLLPTNEKLFF.

This chain links TRBV14 with TRBJ2-7; 14 bases are shared with TRBD2. The V and J ends lost 3 bases and 3 bases, in that order; junction bases with no gene match: 4. This CDR3 contains 16 residues. Germline V lookup: CDR1 SGHDN, CDR2 FVKESK. The CDR3 DNA reads TGTGCCAGCAGCCAGGGACTAGCGGGAGTAGGCTACGAGCAGTACTTC. Translated, it gives CASSQGLAGVGYEQYF. Variable domain in full (rest from reference TRBV14 and TRBJ2-7): EAGVTQFPSHSVIEKGQTVTLRCDPISGHDNLYWYRRVMGKEIKFLLHFVKESKQDESGMPNNRFLAERTGGTYSTLKVQPAELEDSGVYFCASSQGLAGVGYEQYFGPGTRLTVT.

This chain uses TRBV5-1 with TRBJ1-5; D call uncertain. Looked up from germline, CDR1 is SGHRS and CDR2 is YFSETQ. The CDR3 has 13 residues. V lost 2 bases and J 2 bases, leaving 5 bases between the germline ends. The CDR3 loop reads CASSFTGNQPQHF. Here the CDR3 DNA reads TGCGCCAGCAGCTTTACAGGCAATCAGCCCCAGCATTTT.

The chain recombines TRBV7-2 with TRBJ2-2; a weak D match, TRBD2 (5 bases). The germline gives CDR1 SGHTA, CDR2 FQGNSA. Trimming removed 2 bases at V and 4 bases at J, with 11 bases between. The CDR3 totals 15 residues. CDR3 amino acids: CASSLQPEGTGELFF. The CDR3 coding sequence is TGTGCCAGCAGCTTACAGCCAGAGGGCACCGGGGAGCTGTTTTTT.

The rearrangement uses TRBV10-3 and TRBJ2-5; perhaps TRBD1 as D (5 bases). Germline V gene data show CDR1 as ENHRY and CDR2 as SYGVKD. CDR3 length: 13 amino acids. V dropped 10 bases and J dropped 9 bases, with 21 bases sitting between them. CDR3 loop: CASSTHWGAAQYF. Here the CDR3 DNA reads TGTGCCAGCAGCACCCATTGGGGCGCAGCCCAGTACTTC.

This clone has a count of ten or more. The V call is TRBV7-9, the J call TRBJ1-4, with D unresolved. CDR3 size: 15 residues. Trimming left V 1 base short and J 4 bases short, with 10 bases between. The germline V gene has CDR1 SEHNR and CDR2 FQNEAQ (reference sequence). CDR3 sequence: CASSLEGRFNEKLFF. The DNA of the CDR3 is TGTGCCAGCAGCTTAGAAGGACGGTTTAATGAAAAACTGTTTTTT. Using reference TRBV7-9 and TRBJ1-4 for the parts outside the CDR3, the full variable domain is DTGVSQNPRHKITKRGQNVTFRCDPISEHNRLYWYRQTLGQGPEFLTYFQNEAQLEKSRLLSDRFSAERPKGSFSTLEIQRTEQGDSAMYLCASSLEGRFNEKLFFGSGTQLSVL.

In its sample, this clone was seen a few times. The chain couples TRBV7-8 to TRBJ2-7; D not resolved. The CDR3 contains 11 residues. Trimming removed 5 bases from V and 3 bases from J, with 5 bases in between. The germline V gene has CDR1 SGHVS and CDR2 FQNEAQ. CDR3 sequence reads: CASSDNYEQYV. The CDR3, as DNA: TGTGCCAGCAGCGACAACTACGAGCAGTACGTC.

V gene TRBV29-1 combines with J gene TRBJ2-5; D not certain. The CDR3 loop spans 12 amino acids. The germline CDR1 and CDR2 sequences are SQVTM and ANQGSEA. V was shortened by 2 bases and J by 1 base, with 5 bases between the two germline ends. The CDR3, as DNA: TGCAGCGTTGAAACCGCCCAAGAGACCCAGTACTTC. It encodes CSVETAQETQYF.

This clone has more than one count but fewer than ten. This sequence joins TRBV6-5 and TRBJ2-3; 13 bases line up with TRBD2. CDR1 is MNHEY, CDR2 SVGAGI, per germline. The J segment lost 3 bases and the V segment lost 8 bases, leaving 2 bases of the junction unmatched. The CDR3 runs to 14 residues. The CDR3, as DNA: TGTGCCAGCTCGGGACTAGCGGGAACAGATACGCAGTATTTT. Its protein is CASSGLAGTDTQYF.

This clone has more than one count but fewer than ten. V gene TRBV7-2 combines with J gene TRBJ1-1; 7 nucleotides align to TRBD1. The J segment lost 11 bases and the V segment lost 5 bases, leaving 8 bases of the junction unmatched. Germline CDR1 SGHTA, CDR2 FQGNSA. The CDR3 contains 12 residues. Here the CDR3 DNA reads TGTGCCAGCAGCCTTACAGGGGTCTATGCTTTCTTT. Encoded protein: CASSLTGVYAFF.

V usage is TRBV11-1 and J usage is TRBJ2-2; D may match TRBD1 or TRBD2 (5 bases each). Germline lookup yields CDR1 SGHAT and CDR2 FQDESV (reference sequence). Trimming cost V 5 bases and J 6 bases, with 19 bases left between them. The CDR3 contains 16 residues. This chain's CDR3 is CASSHNGGNFAGELFF. In DNA form, the CDR3 reads TGTGCCAGCAGCCACAATGGGGGTAATTTCGCCGGGGAGCTGTTTTTT.